This TCR beta chain was recorded in a study of T cell responses to AZD1222 COVID-19 vaccine. Study findings and constraints: Every sample of the repertoires postdated the peak T cell response. Donors, mostly white British, included more females; clonal diversity was possibly underestimated.

Profiled with immunoSEQ multiplex PCR; TCRdb holds only in-frame clones, not every one. The sample gives 90,000 to 150,000 clones, about nine tenths of which show up once; just over 4% is in the top ten. The CDR3 has 12 amino acids. Turning to this clone: Its specificity is unknown.

This chain links TRBV21-1 with TRBJ2-7; the table's D call TRBD1 went unverified against the DNA. TRBV21-1 is a pseudogene segment. The clonotype originates from an adult who received the MenACWY meningococcal vaccine as a control. Sequences were derived from peripheral blood, sampled 28 days after the second dose of the MenACWY control vaccine. The CDR3 protein is CASTGGDYEQYF. The CDR3 nucleotides read TGTGCCAGTACAGGGGGAGACTACGAGCAGTACTTC.